Listed below are T cell receptor beta chains from one sample, sequenced in a study of T cell responses to AZD1222 COVID-19 vaccine. TCRdb's table, derived via immunoSEQ multiplex PCR, lists solely in-frame clones and lacks some. The table includes over 150,000 clones, approximately 91% detected once. Specimen: peripheral blood, collected on day 0 of AZD1222 vaccination. The receptors stem from an adult in good health. The CDR3 runs from the conserved cysteine through the conserved F or W. The D gene is left open where the match is weak. Clone size is given for some rows only: seen once, a few or many times, or a class if the clone is expanded.

d_gene: .; abundance: .; j_gene: TRBJ1-1; v_gene: TRBV28; CDR3aa: CASSSGSTEAFF; CDR3nt: TGTGCCAGCAGTTCTGGCAGCACTGAAGCTTTCTTT
d_gene: TRBD2; abundance: .; j_gene: TRBJ2-1; v_gene: TRBV7-8; CDR3aa: CASSPLTSREFF; CDR3nt: TGTGCCAGCAGCCCACTGACTAGCAGGGAGTTCTTC
d_gene: TRBD1; abundance: few; j_gene: TRBJ1-2; v_gene: TRBV6-1; CDR3aa: CASSEMTGPNYGYTF; CDR3nt: TGTGCCAGCAGTGAAATGACAGGGCCTAACTATGGCTACACCTTC
d_gene: .; abundance: once; j_gene: TRBJ2-5; v_gene: TRBV11-2; CDR3aa: CASSLATSRETQYF; CDR3nt: TGTGCCAGCAGCTTAGCCACATCCCGAGAGACCCAGTACTTC
d_gene: TRBD2; abundance: few; j_gene: TRBJ2-7; v_gene: TRBV27; CDR3aa: CASSLSYPTSGLSSYEQYF; CDR3nt: TGTGCCAGCAGTTTATCGTATCCGACTAGCGGGTTAAGCTCCTACGAGCAGTACTTC
d_gene: TRBD2; abundance: .; j_gene: TRBJ2-1; v_gene: TRBV6-4; CDR3aa: CASSGLAGGSEQFF; CDR3nt: TGTGCCAGCAGTGGACTAGCGGGAGGAAGTGAGCAGTTCTTC
d_gene: TRBD2; abundance: .; j_gene: TRBJ2-5; v_gene: TRBV19; CDR3aa: CASATSGRGGQETQYF; CDR3nt: TGTGCCAGTGCGACTAGCGGGAGGGGGGGCCAAGAGACCCAGTACTTC
d_gene: TRBD1; abundance: once; j_gene: TRBJ2-2; v_gene: TRBV6-5; CDR3aa: CASRSRDRDTGELFF; CDR3nt: TGTGCCAGCAGGAGCCGGGACAGGGACACCGGGGAGCTGTTTTTT
d_gene: TRBD1; abundance: once; j_gene: TRBJ1-2; v_gene: TRBV6-5; CDR3aa: CASSGQNYGYTF; CDR3nt: TGTGCCAGCTCGGGACAGAACTATGGCTACACCTTC
d_gene: TRBD1; abundance: .; j_gene: TRBJ1-3; v_gene: TRBV6-6; CDR3aa: CASSSPQGAKGNTIYF; CDR3nt: TGTGCCAGCAGTTCCCCGCAGGGGGCTAAAGGAAACACCATATATTTT
d_gene: .; abundance: .; j_gene: TRBJ1-2; v_gene: TRBV6-4; CDR3aa: CASSDSNRYGYTF; CDR3nt: TGTGCCAGCAGTGACAGTAACCGCTATGGCTACACCTTC
d_gene: TRBD1; abundance: .; j_gene: TRBJ2-7; v_gene: TRBV25-1; CDR3aa: CASSSGGSLNYEQYF; CDR3nt: TGTGCCAGCAGCTCAGGGGGCTCGCTAAATTACGAGCAGTACTTC
d_gene: .; abundance: .; j_gene: TRBJ1-1; v_gene: TRBV30; CDR3aa: CAWSSWGGSDTEAFF; CDR3nt: TGTGCCTGGAGCAGCTGGGGGGGTAGCGACACTGAAGCTTTCTTT
d_gene: TRBD2; abundance: .; j_gene: TRBJ2-1; v_gene: TRBV9; CDR3aa: CASSVDARPRGEFF; CDR3nt: TGTGCCAGCAGCGTAGATGCCAGGCCTCGGGGGGAGTTCTTC
d_gene: TRBD1; abundance: .; j_gene: TRBJ1-4; v_gene: TRBV30; CDR3aa: CAWSPGQANEKLFF; CDR3nt: TGTGCCTGGAGTCCGGGACAGGCGAATGAAAAACTGTTTTTT
d_gene: TRBD2; abundance: once; j_gene: TRBJ2-2; v_gene: TRBV30; CDR3aa: CAWSVLAGATGELFF; CDR3nt: TGTGCCTGGAGTGTACTAGCGGGAGCCACCGGGGAGCTGTTTTTT
d_gene: TRBD2; abundance: .; j_gene: TRBJ2-3; v_gene: TRBV5-6; CDR3aa: CASSLVAGLTDTQYF; CDR3nt: TGTGCCAGCAGCTTGGTAGCGGGGCTTACAGATACGCAGTATTTT
d_gene: .; abundance: .; j_gene: TRBJ1-5; v_gene: TRBV3-1/TRBV3-2; CDR3aa: CASSLSGSSNQPQHF; CDR3nt: TGTGCCAGCAGCCTATCGGGAAGTAGCAATCAGCCCCAGCATTTT
d_gene: .; abundance: .; j_gene: TRBJ1-4; v_gene: TRBV28; CDR3aa: CASRVTTNEKLFF; CDR3nt: TGTGCCAGCAGGGTTACAACTAATGAAAAACTGTTTTTT
d_gene: .; abundance: .; j_gene: TRBJ1-1; v_gene: TRBV9; CDR3aa: CASSAETTEAFF; CDR3nt: TGTGCCAGCAGCGCGGAAACCACTGAAGCTTTCTTT
d_gene: .; abundance: .; j_gene: TRBJ1-5; v_gene: TRBV15; CDR3aa: CATSRDSALQPQHF; CDR3nt: TGTGCCACCAGCAGAGACAGTGCCCTTCAGCCCCAGCATTTT
d_gene: TRBD1; abundance: .; j_gene: TRBJ1-1; v_gene: TRBV29-1; CDR3aa: CSVIDREEAFF; CDR3nt: TGCAGCGTTATCGACAGGGAGGAAGCTTTCTTT
d_gene: .; abundance: .; j_gene: TRBJ1-1; v_gene: TRBV7-9; CDR3aa: CASSLDGPEAFF; CDR3nt: TGTGCCAGCAGCTTAGATGGGCCTGAAGCTTTCTTT
d_gene: .; abundance: .; j_gene: TRBJ1-4; v_gene: TRBV20-1; CDR3aa: CSASPTQGEKLFF; CDR3nt: TGCAGTGCTAGTCCAACCCAGGGTGAAAAACTGTTTTTT
d_gene: .; abundance: once; j_gene: TRBJ2-1; v_gene: TRBV19; CDR3aa: CASSINGGKNYRPYNEQFF; CDR3nt: TGTGCCAGTAGTATTAATGGGGGGAAAAACTATCGTCCCTACAATGAGCAGTTCTTC
d_gene: TRBD1; abundance: .; j_gene: TRBJ1-6; v_gene: TRBV28; CDR3aa: CASSSGQGDSPLHF; CDR3nt: TGTGCCAGCAGTTCGGGACAGGGAGATTCACCCCTCCACTTT
d_gene: .; abundance: .; j_gene: TRBJ2-2; v_gene: TRBV28; CDR3aa: CASRTGVDTGELFF; CDR3nt: TGTGCCAGCAGAACCGGGGTAGACACCGGGGAGCTGTTTTTT
d_gene: .; abundance: .; j_gene: TRBJ2-2; v_gene: TRBV11-2; CDR3aa: CASSLMNPNTGELFF; CDR3nt: TGTGCCAGCAGCTTAATGAATCCGAACACCGGGGAGCTGTTTTTT
d_gene: TRBD1; abundance: .; j_gene: TRBJ1-1; v_gene: TRBV5-1; CDR3aa: CASSRTGDEAFF; CDR3nt: TGCGCCAGCAGCCGGACAGGGGATGAAGCTTTCTTT
d_gene: .; abundance: .; j_gene: TRBJ2-1; v_gene: TRBV27; CDR3aa: CASSSGDEQFF; CDR3nt: TGTGCCAGCAGTTCGGGCGATGAGCAGTTCTTC
d_gene: .; abundance: .; j_gene: TRBJ2-7; v_gene: TRBV6-2/TRBV6-3; CDR3aa: CASSYSGTGYEQYF; CDR3nt: TGTGCCAGCAGTTACTCGGGGACCGGCTACGAGCAGTACTTC